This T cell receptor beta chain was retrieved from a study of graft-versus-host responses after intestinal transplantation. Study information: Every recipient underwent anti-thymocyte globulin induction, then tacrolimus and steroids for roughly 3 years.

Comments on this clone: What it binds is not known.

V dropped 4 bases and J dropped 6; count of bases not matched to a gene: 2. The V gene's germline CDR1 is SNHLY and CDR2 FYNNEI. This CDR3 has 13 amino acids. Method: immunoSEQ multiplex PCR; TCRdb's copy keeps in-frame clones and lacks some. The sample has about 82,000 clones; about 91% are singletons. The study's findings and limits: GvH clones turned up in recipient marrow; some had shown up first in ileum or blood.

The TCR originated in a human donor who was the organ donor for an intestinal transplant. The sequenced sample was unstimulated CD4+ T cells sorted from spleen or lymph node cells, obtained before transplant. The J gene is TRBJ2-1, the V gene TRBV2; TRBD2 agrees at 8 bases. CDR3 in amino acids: CASSVAGGNEQFF. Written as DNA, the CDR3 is TGTGCCAGCAGTGTTGCGGGGGGCAATGAGCAGTTCTTC.